This T cell receptor (beta chain) was identified during a study of identical twins. This clonotype was seen at least ten times. TCRdb processed the 5' RACE reads anew with MiXCR; each CDR3 protein has one entry. The sample lists around 1.7 million distinct CDR3 sequences; less than 35% were seen once. The germline CDR1 and CDR2 sequences are LGHNA and YNFKEQ. The CDR3 runs to 13 residues. Trimming removed 4 bases from V and 4 bases from J, with 10 bases in between. The receptor's source is a newborn girl in good health. The chain recombines TRBV4-2 with TRBJ2-5; a possible D gene is TRBD1 (6 bases). Specimen: cord blood. CDR3 region: CASSLNRAETQYF. CDR3 DNA sequence: TGTGCCAGCAGCCTAAACAGGGCAGAGACCCAGTACTTC.